Below, 19 T cell receptor beta chains from the same sample are listed, as sequenced in a study of blood T cell repertoires in COVID-19. Sequenced by immunoSEQ multiplex PCR; TCRdb stores in-frame clones only, minus some. The table has almost 400,000 clones, about 90% seen once; the top ten hold about 1.8%. What was sequenced was PBMCs or T cells enriched from blood (not recorded which). The receptor source for this set is a woman aged 25-40 years who had recovered from COVID-19.

The chain uses TRBV13 and TRBJ2-3; a weak D match, TRBD2 (6 bases). With 1 base removed from V and 4 bases from J, the gap between germline ends came to 12 bases. Germline V gene sequence: CDR1 PRHDT, CDR2 FYEKMQ (reference sequence). This CDR3 region has 15 residues. CDR3 sequence reads: CASSLVDGEADTQYF. CDR3 DNA sequence: TGTGCCAGCAGCTTAGTGGACGGGGAGGCAGATACGCAGTATTTT.

This chain links TRBV7-9 with TRBJ1-2, with TRBD1 as a possible D gene (6 bases). In germline, CDR1 is SEHNR, CDR2 FQNEAQ (reference sequence). The length of the CDR3 is 13 residues. The ends were cut back, 8 bases at V and 4 bases at J, with 14 bases in the middle. CDR3 amino acids: CASGSGTSYGYTF. In DNA, the CDR3 is TGTGCCAGCGGATCCGGGACAAGCTATGGCTACACCTTC.

The gene calls are TRBV4-1 and TRBJ1-2; D is undetermined. The CDR3 runs 14 residues. The germline CDR1 and CDR2 sequences are MGHRA and YSYEKL. V was pared by 0 bases and J by 4 bases, with 9 bases between. This chain's CDR3 is CASSQDPGSYGYTF. In DNA, the CDR3 is TGCGCCAGCAGCCAAGATCCAGGTTCCTATGGCTACACCTTC.

In DNA form, the CDR3 reads TGTGCCAGCAGCCGATATCCCACAGGGTCCTATGGCACTGAAGCTTTCTTT. Protein product: CASSRYPTGSYGTEAFF. The gene calls are TRBV9 and TRBJ1-1; weak D call: TRBD1 (6 bases). Germline V CDR1 and CDR2: SGDLS, YYNGEE. V gave up 4 bases and J gave up 4 bases, with 23 bases separating them. The CDR3 is 17 amino acids. The full variable domain, rest sourced from reference TRBV9 and TRBJ1-1, is DSGVTQTPKHLITATGQRVTLRCSPRSGDLSVYWYQQSLDQGLQFLIQYYNGEERAKGNILERFSAQQFPDLHSELNLSSLELGDSALYFCASSRYPTGSYGTEAFFGQGTRLTVV.

This clone came up a few times. The chain carries TRBV5-1 and TRBJ2-2; D is unresolved. The germline V gene encodes CDR1 SGHRS and CDR2 YFSETQ. V was clipped by 0 bases and J by 5 bases, with 14 bases between them. This CDR3 has 16 amino acids. Here the CDR3 DNA reads TGCGCCAGCAGCTTGGCAGGAATGATCGGTACCGGGGAGCTGTTTTTT. This gives the protein CASSLAGMIGTGELFF. The variable domain in full, with the rest retrieved from reference TRBV5-1 and TRBJ2-2, is KAGVTQTPRYLIKTRGQQVTLSCSPISGHRSVSWYQQTPGQGLQFLFEYFSETQRNKGNFPGRFSGRQFSNSRSEMNVSTLELGDSALYLCASSLAGMIGTGELFFGEGSRLTVL.

The chain links TRBV6-5 to TRBJ2-1; TRBD2 matches at 12 bases. V lost 5 bases to trimming and J lost 7 bases; unmatched junction nucleotides: 6. The CDR3 sequence is 15 residues long. Germline CDR1 and CDR2: MNHEY and SVGAGI. The DNA of the CDR3 is TGTGCCAGCAGTCAGACTAGCGGGAGTCGGAATGAGCAGTTCTTC. It encodes CASSQTSGSRNEQFF.

This clone was seen more than once but under ten times. The CDR3 spells CASSRDREMNTGELFF. The DNA of the CDR3 is TGCGCCAGCAGCCGGGACAGGGAGATGAACACCGGGGAGCTGTTTTTT. The chain carries TRBV4-1 and TRBJ2-2; 9 bases align to TRBD1. Germline lookup yields CDR1 MGHRA and CDR2 YSYEKL. The CDR3 is 16 residues long. V shed 4 bases and J 1 base; nucleotides not matched to a gene: 4.

V gene TRBV27 combines with J gene TRBJ2-2; D might be TRBD1 (5 bases). V gave up 7 bases and J gave up 1 base, with 25 bases separating them. This CDR3 is 19 amino acids long. Per germline, CDR1 MNHEY and CDR2 SMNVEV (reference sequence). The CDR3 region is CASTPISQSRDKNTGELFF. The CDR3 bases are TGTGCCAGCACCCCGATCTCCCAGTCCAGGGATAAGAACACCGGGGAGCTGTTTTTT.

This clone was seen only once. The chain combines TRBV19 with TRBJ1-1; D is undetermined. CDR1 and CDR2 from the germline V gene are LNHDA and SQIVND (reference sequence). This CDR3 comprises 13 residues. V lost 5 bases and J lost 1, with 8 bases in between. CDR3 region: CASSLQRNTEAFF. Here the CDR3 DNA reads TGTGCCAGTAGTCTACAGAGGAACACTGAAGCTTTCTTT.

The chain combines TRBV10-3 with TRBJ2-3; D is possibly TRBD2 (6 bases). With 6 bases removed from V and 0 bases from J, the gap between germline ends came to 19 bases. This CDR3 is 17 amino acids long. CDR1 and CDR2 (germline): ENHRY, SYGVKD. DNA for the CDR3: TGTGCCATCAGGACTAGTACGGCACCTCATAGCACAGATACGCAGTATTTT. Its protein is CAIRTSTAPHSTDTQYF.

The chain couples TRBV7-3 to TRBJ2-2; TRBD1 matches at 9 bases. CDR1 and CDR2 (germline): SGHTA, FQGTGA. This CDR3 is 14 amino acids long. The trim removed 5 bases at V and 6 bases at J, leaving 4 bases unmatched. The CDR3 DNA reads as TGTGCCAGCAGCCCCCGACAGGGGGCCGGGGAGCTGTTTTTT. This gives the protein CASSPRQGAGELFF.

The V gene is TRBV3-1 (or the pseudogene TRBV3-2), the J gene TRBJ2-1; D unresolved. The CDR3 runs to 15 residues. With 4 bases removed from V and 6 bases from J, the gap between germline ends came to 16 bases. Germline values: CDR1 LGHDT, CDR2 YNNKEL (reference sequence). CDR3 sequence reads: CASSPQVSLVNEQFF. In DNA form, the CDR3 reads TGTGCCAGCAGCCCCCAGGTCAGCTTAGTCAATGAGCAGTTCTTC.

The chain links TRBV14 to TRBJ1-2; a weak D match, TRBD1 (6 bases). Germline assignment: CDR1 SGHDN and CDR2 FVKESK. With 4 bases removed from V and 1 base from J, the gap between germline ends came to 10 bases. The CDR3 is 14 residues long. CDR3 nucleotides: TGTGCCAGCAGCCGGACAGTATTTAACTATGGCTACACCTTC. Its protein is CASSRTVFNYGYTF.

CDR3 nucleotide sequence: TGTGCCAGCAGTTACACGGGGATACAGCCCCAGCATTTT. This codes for CASSYTGIQPQHF. The chain recombines TRBV6-2 or TRBV6-3 with TRBJ1-5, with D uncertain. Between the trimmed V and J ends, which lost 2 bases and 7 bases, there was a span of 9 bases. This CDR3 spans 13 amino acids. Per germline, CDR1 MNHEY and CDR2 SVGEGT.

This rearrangement joins TRBV6-2 or TRBV6-3 to TRBJ2-7; 10 positions match TRBD2. CDR1 and CDR2 from the germline V gene are MNHEY and SVGEGT. V shed 4 bases, J shed 4 bases, and the junction held 4 bases outside the gene matches. The length of the CDR3 is 14 residues. The CDR3: CASSSSGSGYEQYF. In nucleotides, the CDR3 is TGTGCCAGCAGTTCTAGCGGGAGTGGGTACGAGCAGTACTTC.

The V call is TRBV6-5, the J call TRBJ1-2; D is unclear. Germline loops: CDR1 MNHEY, CDR2 SVGAGI. The CDR3 contains 11 residues. Deletions cut 6 bases from V and 3 bases from J, with 5 bases between. The CDR3 here is CASSRDYGYTF. Here the CDR3 DNA reads TGTGCCAGCAGCCGGGACTATGGCTACACCTTC.

The CDR3 DNA is TGTGCCAGCAGTTATTTGGAGCGGGATAACTACGAGCAGTACTTC. Its translation: CASSYLERDNYEQYF. This rearrangement joins TRBV6-9 to TRBJ2-7; 7 bases match TRBD2. Germline values: CDR1 MNHGY, CDR2 SVAAGI. Germline trimming cut 1 base from V and 3 bases from J; bases unmatched to any gene: 6. The CDR3 loop spans 15 amino acids.

The chain combines TRBV2 with TRBJ1-5; tentatively, D is TRBD1 (5 bases). The CDR3 is 16 amino acids. The V gene lost 6 bases and the J gene lost 2 bases, with 17 bases spanning the gap. Germline CDR1 SNHLY, CDR2 FYNNEI. CDR3 region: CASSSWRGSGNQPQHF. DNA for the CDR3: TGTGCCAGCAGCTCTTGGCGGGGGTCGGGCAATCAGCCCCAGCATTTT.

The V call is TRBV28, the J call TRBJ2-7, with 9 bases that match TRBD1. The V gene end was trimmed by 5 bases and the J gene end by 4 bases; junction bases not matched to a gene: 9. The length of the CDR3 is 15 residues. CDR1 is MDHEN, CDR2 SYDVKM, per germline. The CDR3, as DNA: TGTGCCAGCAGTCGTCCCGGGACAGGGATGTACGAGCAGTACTTC. Its translation is CASSRPGTGMYEQYF.